Shown below are 11 T cell receptor beta chains from a single sample sequenced in a study of T cell changes during pregnancy in multiple sclerosis. TCRdb keeps only in-frame clones here, not all; method: immunoSEQ multiplex PCR. Of tens of thousands of clones detected, 84% appear once; the ten largest clones hold 0.6% to 0.8%. The sample was CD4+ T cells from peripheral blood mononuclear cells, taken before pregnancy. All receptors come from a female donor with multiple sclerosis, enrolled in a pregnancy study.

This clone has only a few counts. The chain recombines TRBV5-1 with TRBJ2-2; D perhaps matches TRBD1 (8 bases). Trimming cost V 4 bases and J 1 base, with 17 bases left between them. This CDR3 region has 17 residues. Germline CDR1 and CDR2: SGHRS and YFSETQ. CDR3 nucleotides: TGCGCCAGCAGCAGCGGGACAGGAGGGTGGAACACCGGGGAGCTGTTTTTT. It encodes CASSSGTGGWNTGELFF. The whole variable domain, remainder taken from reference TRBV5-1 and TRBJ2-2, is KAGVTQTPRYLIKTRGQQVTLSCSPISGHRSVSWYQQTPGQGLQFLFEYFSETQRNKGNFPGRFSGRQFSNSRSEMNVSTLELGDSALYLCASSSGTGGWNTGELFFGEGSRLTVL.

The chain carries TRBV6-1 and TRBJ2-6; 7 bases are shared with TRBD2. V lost 3 bases and J lost 2; bases outside the gene matches: 4. Germline lookup yields CDR1 MNHNS and CDR2 SASEGT. CDR3 size: 16 residues. The CDR3 sequence is CASSDQGGAGANVLTF. CDR3 DNA: TGTGCCAGCAGTGATCAGGGAGGGGCTGGGGCCAACGTCCTGACTTTC.

V and J are TRBV5-5 and TRBJ2-1; D remains ambiguous. V lost 0 bases, J lost 3 bases, and 7 bases lay in between. Germline V gene data show CDR1 as SGHKS and CDR2 as YYEKEE (reference sequence). The CDR3 has 14 amino acids. CDR3 amino acids: CASSLGANYNEQFF. The CDR3 nucleotides read TGTGCCAGCAGCTTGGGGGCTAACTACAATGAGCAGTTCTTC.

The chain couples TRBV19 to TRBJ2-1; possible D gene TRBD1, 6 bases. There are 14 residues in the CDR3. Germline CDR1 and CDR2: LNHDA and SQIVND (reference sequence). Trimming removed 5 bases at V and 8 bases at J, with 16 bases between. The CDR3 DNA sequence: TGTGCCAGTAGTCCACAGGGTGGACGGGATGAGCAGTTCTTC. It specifies CASSPQGGRDEQFF. The whole variable domain, filled in from reference TRBV19 and TRBJ2-1, reads DGGITQSPKYLFRKEGQNVTLSCEQNLNHDAMYWYRQDPGQGLRLIYYSQIVNDFQKGDIAEGYSVSREKKESFPLTVTSAQKNPTAFYLCASSPQGGRDEQFFGPGTRLTVL.

This clone has a single count. The rearrangement uses TRBV2 and TRBJ2-7, with 7 bases fitting TRBD1. CDR1 and CDR2 from the germline V gene are SNHLY and FYNNEI. CDR3 length equals 13 residues. J lost 1 base, V lost 8 bases, and 5 bases had no gene match. The CDR3 loop reads CASRRDSSYEQYF. The CDR3, as DNA: TGTGCCAGCCGCCGGGACAGTTCCTACGAGCAGTACTTC.

V usage is TRBV11-3 and J usage is TRBJ1-1; TRBD1 is a possible D gene (5 bases). The length of the CDR3 is 12 residues. Germline loops: CDR1 SGHNT, CDR2 YENEEA. Trimming took 7 bases from V and 4 from J, leaving 10 bases between them. The CDR3 bases are TGTGCCAGCAAAGGGACTGCCACTGAAGCTTTCTTT. This gives the protein CASKGTATEAFF.

This chain connects TRBV19 to TRBJ1-1, with D perhaps matching TRBD1 (6 bases). The CDR3 sequence is 16 residues long. CDR1 and CDR2 (germline): LNHDA, SQIVND (reference sequence). V gave up 4 bases and J gave up 3 bases, with 18 bases separating them. The CDR3 bases are TGTGCCAGTAGTAAGACAGGTTCGGGGCTGTACACTGAAGCTTTCTTT. Translated, it gives CASSKTGSGLYTEAFF.

V is TRBV7-2 and J is TRBJ1-1; 8 nucleotides match TRBD1. V was pared by 1 base and J by 4 bases, with 2 bases of the junction left unmatched. Germline lookup yields CDR1 SGHTA and CDR2 FQGNSA. The CDR3 loop spans 14 amino acids. CDR3 region: CASSLDQGATEAFF. CDR3 DNA sequence: TGTGCCAGCAGCTTAGATCAGGGGGCCACTGAAGCTTTCTTT.

DNA for the CDR3: TGCGCCAGCAGGGCGAGCGGCTCCTACAATGAGCAGTTCTTC. Translating gives CASRASGSYNEQFF. The chain employs TRBV5-1 and TRBJ2-1; D possibly corresponds to TRBD2 (5 bases). The V end was cut by 5 bases, the J end by 0 bases, with 9 bases between. This CDR3 has 14 amino acids. Germline CDR1 reads SGHRS; CDR2 reads YFSETQ.

The chain is built from TRBV7-9 and TRBJ1-1, with D possibly being TRBD1 (6 bases). Trimming stripped 1 base from V and 1 base from J, with 16 bases between. The CDR3 contains 17 residues. Germline V gene data show CDR1 as SEHNR and CDR2 as FQNEAQ (reference sequence). The CDR3 spells CASSLGKQGMGNTEAFF. Written as DNA, the CDR3 is TGTGCCAGCAGCTTAGGGAAACAGGGCATGGGGAACACTGAAGCTTTCTTT.

This clone has just a few counts. The J gene is TRBJ2-2, the V gene TRBV6-1; perhaps TRBD1 as D (6 bases). V was trimmed by 6 bases and J by 6 bases, leaving 8 bases between them. Germline CDR1 MNHNS, CDR2 SASEGT. CDR3 length: 12 residues. CDR3 sequence (DNA): TGTGCCAGCAGCCACAGGGCCGGGGAGCTGTTTTTT. It specifies CASSHRAGELFF.